This TCR beta chain originates from a study of CD8 T cells in ankylosing spondylitis. This CDR3 region has 14 residues. Germline CDR1 MNHEY, CDR2 SMNVEV (reference sequence). V dropped 4 bases and J dropped 4 bases, with 10 bases sitting between them. This clonotype was counted at least ten times. One entry per CDR3 protein results from TCRdb running MiXCR on the 5' RACE reads. The table lists under 250,000 distinct CDR3 sequences, roughly a tenth of them singletons. The J gene is TRBJ2-2, the V gene TRBV27; D may be TRBD1 or TRBD2 (5 bases each). Sequencing was performed on blood, either unsorted or a sorted T cell fraction (not recorded which). This TCR came from a male donor with ankylosing spondylitis or in good health (not recorded which). Here the CDR3 DNA reads TGTGCCAGCAGTTCCCCGGGGACCACCGGGGAGCTGTTTTTT. It encodes CASSSPGTTGELFF.